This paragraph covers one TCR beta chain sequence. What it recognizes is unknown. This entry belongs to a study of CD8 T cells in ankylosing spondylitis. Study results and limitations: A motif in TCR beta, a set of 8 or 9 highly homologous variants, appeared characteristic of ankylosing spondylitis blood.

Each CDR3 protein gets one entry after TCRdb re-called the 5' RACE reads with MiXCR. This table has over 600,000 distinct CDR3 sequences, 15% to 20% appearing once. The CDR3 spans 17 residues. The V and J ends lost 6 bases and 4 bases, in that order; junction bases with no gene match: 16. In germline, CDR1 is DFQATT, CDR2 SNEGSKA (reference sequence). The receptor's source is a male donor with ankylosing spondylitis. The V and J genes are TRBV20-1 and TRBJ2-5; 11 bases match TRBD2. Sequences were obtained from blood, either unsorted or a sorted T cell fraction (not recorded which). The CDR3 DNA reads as TGCAGTGCCCGACCGACTAGCGGGACCGCCAGAGGAGAGACCCAGTACTTC. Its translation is CSARPTSGTARGETQYF.